This T cell receptor (beta chain) was identified in a study of OX40 agonist ivuxolimab in advanced cancers. Assay used: immunoSEQ multiplex PCR; TCRdb lists only in-frame clones, some missing. The data hold some 72,000 clones, with approximately 80% observed a single time. The CDR3 is 14 amino acids. Losses at the gene ends were 4 bases for V and 3 bases for J; bases not matched to a gene: 2. Germline V lookup: CDR1 MNHEY, CDR2 SVGAGI. In this sample, this clone turned up once. The sample was CD4+ or CD8+ T cells sorted from blood, taken in a trial of the OX40 agonist ivuxolimab. The sequence came from an adult with an advanced solid tumor such as melanoma, head and neck, liver or kidney cancer. The V and J genes are TRBV6-5 and TRBJ1-4; 7 nucleotides line up with TRBD1. The CDR3 is CASSSRGANEKLFF. CDR3 sequence (DNA): TGTGCCAGCAGTTCCAGGGGGGCTAATGAAAAACTGTTTTTT.